This is a list of T cell receptor beta chains from one sample in a study of CD8 T cells in ankylosing spondylitis. MiXCR, run by TCRdb on the 5' RACE reads, gives a single entry per CDR3 protein. The sample has hundreds of thousands of distinct CDR3 sequences; over 9.5% are singletons. The sequenced sample consisted of blood, either unsorted or a sorted T cell fraction (not recorded which). These receptors were collected from a male donor with ankylosing spondylitis or in good health (not recorded which). Both conserved end residues are part of each CDR3. D genes are given only for firm matches.

v_call d_call cdr3_length cdr3_aa
TRBV5-1 TRBD2 15 CASSYERGPWDEQFF
TRBV29-1 . 12 CSVYRTDYGYTF
TRBV7-2 . 12 CASSLDTNEQFF
TRBV5-1 . 14 CASSFPAKVNEQFF
TRBV11-3 . 15 CASSFGLKSYNEQFF
TRBV3-1 . 16 CASSLSAWGSNQPQHF
TRBV20-1 . 15 CSARDRVGGSYEQYF
TRBV7-3 . 15 CASSLKGAGGNEQFF
TRBV2 . 13 CASTNRGIGEQFF
TRBV5-1 . 18 CASSHVRDGSSYNSPLHF
TRBV14 . 19 CASSDRQETYHLSGNTIYF
TRBV30 TRBD1 13 CAFDRGLDQPQHF
TRBV3-1 . 17 CASSRQVFTGAQETQYF
TRBV9 TRBD1 15 CASSFTGVTRETQYF
TRBV3-1 . 15 CASSQAIRANTEAFF
TRBV3-1 TRBD2 14 CASSQSSGNNEQFF
TRBV2 . 13 CASSDGQSETQYF
TRBV11-1 . 14 CASRTDASTDTQYF
TRBV7-6 . 15 CASSLADGAYSPLHF
TRBV24-1 TRBD2 16 CATSEASGGALDTQYF
TRBV6-5 . 14 CASSYSSTNTEAFF
TRBV28 . 16 CASSPPGLGTNTEAFF
TRBV7-7 TRBD2 14 CASSAASGGREQFF
TRBV7-2 TRBD1 16 CASSIKTGTGFYEQYF
TRBV14 TRBD1 15 CASSQLTGGAYGYTF
TRBV24-1 . 14 CATSDYSSNQPQHF
TRBV5-5 . 15 CASSSLGLLNTEAFF
TRBV6-1 . 16 CASTDTSVSRSYEQYF